The clone carrying this T cell receptor (beta chain) is medium-sized within its sample. TCRdb reprocessed the PCR reads via MiXCR. The sample lists 14,000 to 15,000 clones; roughly a fifth were seen once. The data are from a study of metastatic and nonmetastatic thyroid tumors. The CDR3 extends over 15 amino acids. From germline, CDR1 is MNHEY and CDR2 SMNVEV (reference sequence). Trimming removed 10 bases from V and 6 bases from J, with 25 bases in between. No patient received treatment before thyroid surgery. The origin of this receptor is a female donor with papillary thyroid cancer or a benign thyroid nodule (not recorded which). Some clones in this sample may be carry-over from other donors' samples. This chain joins TRBV27 and TRBJ2-7, with D tentatively TRBD2 (6 bases). The sample taken for sequencing was blood. CDR3 loop: CATSISGRLLREQYF. The CDR3 nucleotides are TGTGCCACCAGCATCTCGGGGAGGCTGCTCCGCGAGCAGTACTTC.